The rows below give T cell receptor beta chains drawn from one sample of a study of cytomegalovirus exposure and HLA in healthy donors. Profiled with immunoSEQ multiplex PCR; TCRdb holds only in-frame clones, not every one. The table includes tens of thousands of clones, 64% detected once. The sample was PBMCs. The receptor set was obtained from a human donor in good health. The CDR3 runs from the conserved cysteine through the conserved F or W. D genes are given only for firm matches. The size entry is marked missing in some rows and otherwise reads once, few, many or a size class.

abundance: NA; v_gene: TRBV19; d_gene: NA; j_gene: TRBJ1-2; CDR3nt: TGTGCCAGTAGTTCCCGGACAGTGGGGTATAAGCGCTATGGCTACACCTTC; CDR3aa: CASSSRTVGYKRYGYTF
abundance: NA; v_gene: TRBV6-1; d_gene: NA; j_gene: TRBJ1-5; CDR3nt: TGTGCCGGCAGAACAGGGAAGGGGCTCAATCAGCCCCAGCATTTT; CDR3aa: CAGRTGKGLNQPQHF
abundance: NA; v_gene: TRBV5-6; d_gene: TRBD1; j_gene: TRBJ1-2; CDR3nt: TGTGCCAGCAGCTTGGAGAGGGACAGACCTAACTATGGCTACACCTTC; CDR3aa: CASSLERDRPNYGYTF
abundance: NA; v_gene: TRBV11-3; d_gene: NA; j_gene: TRBJ2-7; CDR3nt: TGTGCCAGCAGCTCGGTCCGGGGGTACGAGCAGTACTTC; CDR3aa: CASSSVRGYEQYF
abundance: NA; v_gene: TRBV7-3; d_gene: NA; j_gene: TRBJ2-7; CDR3nt: TGTGCCAGCAGCTTAGAGCAGGGCTACGAGCAGTACTTC; CDR3aa: CASSLEQGYEQYF
abundance: few; v_gene: TRBV7-9; d_gene: NA; j_gene: TRBJ2-5; CDR3nt: TGTGCCAGCAGCTTAGCTTCAGGACAAGAGACCCAGTACTTC; CDR3aa: CASSLASGQETQYF
abundance: NA; v_gene: TRBV4-3; d_gene: TRBD1; j_gene: TRBJ1-2; CDR3nt: TGCGCCAGCAGCCAAAGACAGGGGGGCTATGGCTACACCTTC; CDR3aa: CASSQRQGGYGYTF
abundance: few; v_gene: TRBV19; d_gene: NA; j_gene: TRBJ1-6; CDR3nt: TGTGCCAGTAGTATAGGTAGCGATTCACCCCTCCACTTT; CDR3aa: CASSIGSDSPLHF
abundance: NA; v_gene: TRBV12-5; d_gene: NA; j_gene: TRBJ2-5; CDR3nt: TGTGCTAGTGGTTTGGGTACAGTGGAGACCCAGTACTTC; CDR3aa: CASGLGTVETQYF
abundance: few; v_gene: TRBV5-4; d_gene: TRBD1; j_gene: TRBJ1-2; CDR3nt: TGTGCCAGCAGATTGGATATGAGGGGGCTTGGCTATGGCTACACCTTC; CDR3aa: CASRLDMRGLGYGYTF
abundance: NA; v_gene: TRBV9; d_gene: NA; j_gene: TRBJ1-1; CDR3nt: TGTGCCAGCAGCCCCGCCGGGACACTTGAAGCTTTCTTT; CDR3aa: CASSPAGTLEAFF
abundance: NA; v_gene: TRBV18; d_gene: TRBD2; j_gene: TRBJ2-5; CDR3nt: TGTGCCAGCTCACCGAGTAGCGGGGGGGCCGGTGAGACCCAGTACTTC; CDR3aa: CASSPSSGGAGETQYF
abundance: NA; v_gene: TRBV7-8; d_gene: NA; j_gene: TRBJ2-2; CDR3nt: TGTGCCAGCATAGGGGGAATCTCGAACACCGGGGAGCTGTTTTTT; CDR3aa: CASIGGISNTGELFF
abundance: NA; v_gene: TRBV10-3; d_gene: NA; j_gene: TRBJ1-2; CDR3nt: TGTGCCATCCGACAGGCCATTGGCTACACCTTC; CDR3aa: CAIRQAIGYTF
abundance: NA; v_gene: TRBV18; d_gene: NA; j_gene: TRBJ2-1; CDR3nt: TGTGCCAGCTCACCTAAAACAGGGTTGAATGAGCAGTTCTTC; CDR3aa: CASSPKTGLNEQFF
abundance: NA; v_gene: TRBV2; d_gene: TRBD2; j_gene: TRBJ2-3; CDR3nt: TGTGCCAGCGAAAGGGGGCGGGGGGGCGGAGATACGCAGTATTTT; CDR3aa: CASERGRGGGDTQYF
abundance: NA; v_gene: TRBV19; d_gene: TRBD1; j_gene: TRBJ1-3; CDR3nt: TGTGCCAGTATTGGGCGGGACAGGGGGTCTGGAAACACCATATATTTT; CDR3aa: CASIGRDRGSGNTIYF
abundance: NA; v_gene: TRBV12-5; d_gene: NA; j_gene: TRBJ1-1; CDR3nt: TGTGCTAGTGGAACAGGGTTCATGAACACTGAAGCTTTCTTT; CDR3aa: CASGTGFMNTEAFF
abundance: NA; v_gene: TRBV6-1; d_gene: TRBD1; j_gene: TRBJ1-2; CDR3nt: TGTGCCAGCAGTGGTACCGGGACAGGAATTTCCTTGACCTATGGCTACACCTTC; CDR3aa: CASSGTGTGISLTYGYTF
abundance: NA; v_gene: TRBV4-3; d_gene: TRBD2; j_gene: TRBJ2-7; CDR3nt: TGCGCCAGCAGCCAAGATTCGAGCCCTAGCGGCCGCTCCTACGAGCAGTACTTC; CDR3aa: CASSQDSSPSGRSYEQYF
abundance: NA; v_gene: TRBV27; d_gene: TRBD1; j_gene: TRBJ1-6; CDR3nt: TGTGCCAGCAGTTTAGCCGGGACAGCAGAATCACCCCTCCACTTT; CDR3aa: CASSLAGTAESPLHF
abundance: NA; v_gene: TRBV9; d_gene: TRBD2; j_gene: TRBJ2-1; CDR3nt: TGTGCCAGCAGCGTTAATCGGGGAGGGAGCTCCTACAATGAGCAGTTCTTC; CDR3aa: CASSVNRGGSSYNEQFF
abundance: few; v_gene: TRBV7-2; d_gene: NA; j_gene: TRBJ2-5; CDR3nt: TGTGCCAGCAGCTTAGACAGGGCCCAAGAGACCCAGTACTTC; CDR3aa: CASSLDRAQETQYF
abundance: NA; v_gene: TRBV4-1; d_gene: TRBD2; j_gene: TRBJ2-7; CDR3nt: TGCGCCAGCAGCCCTCCTTTCTCTAGCGGGGGGGCTTACGAGCAGTACTTC; CDR3aa: CASSPPFSSGGAYEQYF
abundance: NA; v_gene: TRBV30; d_gene: TRBD1; j_gene: TRBJ2-7; CDR3nt: TGTGCCTGGAGTGTAACCCAACAGGGGACACAGTACTTC; CDR3aa: CAWSVTQQGTQYF
abundance: NA; v_gene: TRBV19; d_gene: TRBD1; j_gene: TRBJ1-5; CDR3nt: TGTGCCAGTATGGGAGCACAGGGGGCCTATGGCAATCAGCCCCAGCATTTT; CDR3aa: CASMGAQGAYGNQPQHF
abundance: NA; v_gene: TRBV19; d_gene: NA; j_gene: TRBJ2-1; CDR3nt: TGTGCCACCGCCCTTACAGATTACAATGAGCAGTTCTTC; CDR3aa: CATALTDYNEQFF
abundance: NA; v_gene: TRBV15; d_gene: NA; j_gene: TRBJ1-2; CDR3nt: TGTGCCACCAGCAGAGAGGGGGCAAATGGCTACACCTTC; CDR3aa: CATSREGANGYTF
abundance: NA; v_gene: TRBV5-1; d_gene: NA; j_gene: TRBJ2-7; CDR3nt: TGCGCCAGCAGCTTGGTTCCAGTCTACGAGCAGTACTTC; CDR3aa: CASSLVPVYEQYF
abundance: NA; v_gene: TRBV4-3; d_gene: NA; j_gene: TRBJ1-4; CDR3nt: TGCGCCAGCAGCCAACGGTCAACTAATGAAAAACTGTTTTTT; CDR3aa: CASSQRSTNEKLFF
abundance: NA; v_gene: TRBV27; d_gene: NA; j_gene: TRBJ2-3; CDR3nt: TGTGCCAGCAGGTCCCTTTCTAGCACAGATACGCAGTATTTT; CDR3aa: CASRSLSSTDTQYF
abundance: NA; v_gene: TRBV7-2; d_gene: NA; j_gene: TRBJ2-5; CDR3nt: TGTGCCAGCAGCTTACAGGGGTTGGAGACCCAGTACTTC; CDR3aa: CASSLQGLETQYF